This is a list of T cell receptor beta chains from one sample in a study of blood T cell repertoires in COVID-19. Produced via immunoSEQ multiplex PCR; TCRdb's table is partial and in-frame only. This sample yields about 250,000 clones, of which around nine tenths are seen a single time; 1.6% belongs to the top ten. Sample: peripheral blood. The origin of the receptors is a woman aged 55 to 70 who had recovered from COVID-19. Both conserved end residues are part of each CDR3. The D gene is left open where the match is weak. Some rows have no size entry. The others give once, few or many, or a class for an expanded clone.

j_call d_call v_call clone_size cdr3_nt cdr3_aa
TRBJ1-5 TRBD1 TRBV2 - TGTGCCAGCAGTGAATTGGTTGGGACAGGGGATCAGCCCCAGCATTTT CASSELVGTGDQPQHF
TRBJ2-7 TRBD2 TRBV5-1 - TGCGCCAGCAGGGCCGGGGGGCAAGGTGCGGGGGGTACCTACGAGCAGTACTTC CASRAGGQGAGGTYEQYF
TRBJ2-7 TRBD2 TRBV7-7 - TGTGCTAGCAGCTTCGAGCGGGGGGCCTCCTACGAGCAGTACTTC CASSFERGASYEQYF
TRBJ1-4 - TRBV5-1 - TGCGCCAGCTCCCAGGGGCCGACTAATGAAAAACTGTTTTTT CASSQGPTNEKLFF
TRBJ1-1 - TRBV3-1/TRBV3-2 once TGTGCCAGCAGCCAACAAGGACGGGGGACTGAAGCTTTCTTT CASSQQGRGTEAFF
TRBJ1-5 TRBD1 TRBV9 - TGTGCCAGCAGCCCCCGGGGACAGGTTGATCAGCCCCAGCATTTT CASSPRGQVDQPQHF
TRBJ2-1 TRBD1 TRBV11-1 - TGTGCCAGCAGGACAGGGTACAATGAGCAGTTCTTC CASRTGYNEQFF
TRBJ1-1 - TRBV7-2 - TGTGCCAGCGAGGAGCGTCTGGGAGTGAACACTGAAGCTTTCTTT CASEERLGVNTEAFF
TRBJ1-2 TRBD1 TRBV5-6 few TGTGCCAGCAGCTGGGACAGCCCCTATGGCTACACCTTC CASSWDSPYGYTF
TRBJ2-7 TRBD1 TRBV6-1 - TGTGCCAGCAGTGCCCGCTCAGGGGGACAGGGGCGTTTCTACGAGCAGTACTTC CASSARSGGQGRFYEQYF
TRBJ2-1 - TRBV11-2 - TGTGCCAGCAGCTTAGGTTGGGCAGGGCTACAGAATGAGCAGTTCTTC CASSLGWAGLQNEQFF
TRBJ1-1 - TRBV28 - TGTGCCAGCAGTTTATTGTCGACTGAAGCTTTCTTT CASSLLSTEAFF
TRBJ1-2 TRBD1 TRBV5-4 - TGTGCCAGCAGCTTACAGGGGGCTGGTGGCTACACCTTC CASSLQGAGGYTF
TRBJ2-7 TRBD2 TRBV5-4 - TGTGCCAGCAGCTTAGCCAGCGGGAGCTACGAGCAGTACTTC CASSLASGSYEQYF
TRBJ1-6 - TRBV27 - TGTGCCAGCAGTTCCGCAGGGTCTCCCTCCTATAATTCACCCCTCCACTTT CASSSAGSPSYNSPLHF
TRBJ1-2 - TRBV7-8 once TGTGCCAGCAGCTTAGGAGTCCACTATGGCTACACCTTC CASSLGVHYGYTF
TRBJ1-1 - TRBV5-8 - TGTGCCAGCAGCTTGGTCGGGGGGGGAGGCCTTTCATGGAAAGCTTTCTTT CASSLVGGGGLSWKAFF
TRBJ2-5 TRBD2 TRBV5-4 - TGTGCCAGCAGGAGGAGGCTAGCGGGGTCCAGAGAGACCCAGTACTTC CASRRRLAGSRETQYF
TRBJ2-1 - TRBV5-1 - TGCGCCAGCAGCTTTTTAAACCCCCCAGGGGATCCTCGGGAGCAGTTCTTC CASSFLNPPGDPREQFF
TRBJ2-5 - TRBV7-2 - TGTGCCAGCAGCTTATCTCGCCGGGGGCAAGAGACCCAGTACTTC CASSLSRRGQETQYF
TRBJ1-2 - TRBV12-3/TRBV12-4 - TGTGCCAGCAGTTTATATCCGGGGGGCTACACCTTC CASSLYPGGYTF
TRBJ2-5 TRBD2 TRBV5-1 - TGCGCCAGCAGCTTGGCCGCGGGAGCGGGGGGGCGCTCAGAGACCCAGTACTTC CASSLAAGAGGRSETQYF
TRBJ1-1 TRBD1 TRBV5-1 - TGCGCCAGCAGCTGGGACAGGGGCAACACTGAAGCTTTCTTT CASSWDRGNTEAFF
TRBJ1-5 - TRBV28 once TGTGCCAGCAGCTCCCCCCCGGGTAGCAATCAGCCCCAGCATTTT CASSSPPGSNQPQHF
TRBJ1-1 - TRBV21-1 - TGTGCCAGCAGCACACGATCCCTGGGGACAGGGCTTGAAGCTTTCTTT CASSTRSLGTGLEAFF
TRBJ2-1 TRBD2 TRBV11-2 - TGTGCCAGCAGTCCTAGCGGGGGCCCTTCTTACAATGAGCAGTTCTTC CASSPSGGPSYNEQFF
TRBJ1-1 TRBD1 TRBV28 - TGTGCCAGCAGATTACCCAACAGGGGGTTGACTGAAGCTTTCTTT CASRLPNRGLTEAFF
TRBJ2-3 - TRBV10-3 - TGTGCCATCAGTGAGAAGGGCGGGATGAGCACAGATACGCAGTATTTT CAISEKGGMSTDTQYF
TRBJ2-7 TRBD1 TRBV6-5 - TGTGCCAGCAGTCACAGGGGTCTCTACGAGCAGTACTTC CASSHRGLYEQYF
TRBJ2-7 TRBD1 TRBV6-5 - TGTGCCAGCAAGACCGGGACAGGAACCTACGAGCAGTACTTC CASKTGTGTYEQYF
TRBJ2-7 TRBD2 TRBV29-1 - TGCAGCGCCCGTTCTAGCGGGGTTTACGAGCAGTACTTC CSARSSGVYEQYF
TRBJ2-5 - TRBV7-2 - TGTGCCAGCAGCTTAGTTGTGGGGGGGCTCCAAGAGACCCAGTACTTC CASSLVVGGLQETQYF
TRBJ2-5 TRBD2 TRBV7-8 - TGTGCCAGCAGCTTAGGTCCTAGCGGGGGGAGGAGAGAGACCCAGTACTTC CASSLGPSGGRRETQYF
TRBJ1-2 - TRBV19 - TGTGCCAGTAGTATCGGCCTCGGGTACGGCTACACCTTC CASSIGLGYGYTF
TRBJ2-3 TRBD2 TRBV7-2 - TGTGCCAGCAGCTTGAGGGCGGCGGGGGGGCCCCCAGATACGCAGTATTTT CASSLRAAGGPPDTQYF
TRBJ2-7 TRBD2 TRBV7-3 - TGTGCCAGCAGCTTAATTCGGCGGGGGAGCTCCTACGAGCAGTACTTC CASSLIRRGSSYEQYF
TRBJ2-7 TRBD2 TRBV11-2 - TGTGCCAGCAGCTCCAGACTAGCGGGGGGTCCCTACGAGCAGTACTTC CASSSRLAGGPYEQYF
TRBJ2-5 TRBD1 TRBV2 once TGTGCCAGCAGTGTGGGACAGGGGGAAGAGACCCAGTACTTC CASSVGQGEETQYF
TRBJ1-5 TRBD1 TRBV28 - TGTGCCAGCTTATCGGACAGGGGGAGTCTTAGCAATCAGCCCCAGCATTTT CASLSDRGSLSNQPQHF
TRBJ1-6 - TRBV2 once TGTGCCAGCAGTCCACGACAAGGGCGCGGGAATTCACCCCTCCACTTT CASSPRQGRGNSPLHF